This T cell receptor beta chain is from a study of blood T cell repertoires in COVID-19. Only in-frame clones appear in the TCRdb table, and some are missing; sequencing was by immunoSEQ multiplex PCR. The data show roughly 100,000 clones, with approximately 79% seen just once and 20% to 25% held by the top ten. This clone was counted a few times. Per the germline V gene, CDR1 is SNHLY and CDR2 is FYNNEI. The CDR3 loop spans 14 amino acids. The V and J ends lost 4 bases and 2 bases respectively, with 9 bases between them. This sequence joins TRBV2 and TRBJ1-3; TRBD1 might be the D (5 bases). The sample was peripheral blood. The sequence came from a man aged 65 to 85 with active or convalescent COVID-19. DNA of the CDR3: TGTGCCAGCAGTGGTTGGGGCACTGGAAACACCATATATTTT. Translated, it gives CASSGWGTGNTIYF.